This T cell receptor (beta chain) was retrieved from a study of blood T cell repertoires in COVID-19 (dated by TCRdb to the early 2020s). Notes on the research overall: Samples covering the acute and convalescent phases of COVID-19 were provided by collaborators in the United States, Italy and Spain. The dataset comprised deeply sampled blood TCRbeta repertoires from subjects exposed to, actively infected with, or recovered from COVID-19. Samples came from the ongoing ImmuneRACE study (first 160 participants) plus 1,254 subjects from 6 global collaborators. A de-identified subject ID, COVID-19 status, age in years and sex were almost always included in the sample metadata. The material from the prospective study consisted of cDNA or gDNA derived from T cells, B-cell-depleted T cells, or PBMCs. The repertoires were released in a freely available public database meant as a resource for research on the immune response to SARS-CoV-2. Where available, HLA class I and class II types were taken from metadata supplied by the sample provider and were not determined by assay-based typing. What the research found in general, with its limitations: How much clinical and demographic metadata was included differed by source and by participant, and the metadata was provided uncurated.

At one collaborating source in Seattle, patients were enrolled during active infection and were followed longitudinally through the course of disease. Whole blood was collected in K2EDTA tubes by collaborating institutions according to the institutions' own protocols. For TCRbeta analysis, collaborators shipped samples as frozen whole blood, isolated PBMCs, or DNA extracted from either of those sample types. Points on this clone: No cognate antigen has been identified for it. No much larger clone is present one base from it, and per-base qualities are unavailable.

The immunoSEQ Assay, a bias-controlled multiplex PCR, was used to amplify TCRbeta CDR3 regions from genomic DNA. The authors' analysis ran thus. Within the assay, amplification of reference gene primers was used to estimate how many nucleated cells each sample contained. To quantify the absolute abundance of each unique TCRbeta CDR3 rearrangement, sequence reads were collapsed and filtered. For each sample, productive Simpson clonality was calculated as the square root of Simpson's diversity index over productive rearrangements. TCRdb provides this immuneACCESS table in a form limited to in-frame rearrangements. Some clones are lacking; in checked studies, under half of them reflect an unresolved V gene, and why the rest are absent is not known. V, J and clone size are those of that table, while D and trimming were read from the DNA. For this sample the table gives 250,000 to 350,000 clones, of which 70% to 85% were detected only once. The ten top clones hold roughly 1.5% of the sample.

This sequence was found in a human donor with COVID-19, enrolled during active disease. The donor label of this sample is uncertain. Sequenced sample: peripheral blood.

The bases read TGCGCCAGCAGCTTGGCGCAGTACACCGGGGAGCTGTTTTTT. This translates into CASSLAQYTGELFF. The sequence is built from TRBV5-1 and TRBJ2-2, with no confidently assigned D gene. The CDR3 covers 14 residues, taking in both the cysteine and the phenylalanine. Left in the record is the CDR3 DNA by itself, 42 bases read in frame from the first base. Via the germline V gene, CDR1 is SGHRS and CDR2 YFSETQ. V is shortened by 0 bases, J by 3 bases, and the region joining them spans 6 bases.